This T cell receptor (beta chain) was sequenced during a study of breast tumors, draining lymph nodes, adjacent tissues. Study findings and constraints: Tumors had less TCR diversity than lymph nodes, more than nontumor tissue.

The lymph nodes were axillary draining lymph nodes from breast cancer patients. This clonotype appeared many times. Its antigen is undetermined. MiXCR was run by TCRdb on the multiplex PCR reads, yielding one entry per CDR3 protein. The sample carries about 180,000 distinct CDR3 sequences, roughly a third recorded once. Sequenced: axillary lymph node tissue. The clonotype originates from a female donor with breast cancer. Some clones in this sample may be carry-over from other donors' samples.

The DNA for the CDR3 is TGCGCCAGCAGCTTGGACACTTTGGACTCACCCCTCCACTTT. Protein product: CASSLDTLDSPLHF. V gene TRBV5-1 combines with J gene TRBJ1-6; no definite D call. V shed 0 bases and J shed 10 bases, with 11 bases lying between them. CDR3 length: 14 amino acids. Germline CDR1 is SGHRS and CDR2 is YFSETQ.